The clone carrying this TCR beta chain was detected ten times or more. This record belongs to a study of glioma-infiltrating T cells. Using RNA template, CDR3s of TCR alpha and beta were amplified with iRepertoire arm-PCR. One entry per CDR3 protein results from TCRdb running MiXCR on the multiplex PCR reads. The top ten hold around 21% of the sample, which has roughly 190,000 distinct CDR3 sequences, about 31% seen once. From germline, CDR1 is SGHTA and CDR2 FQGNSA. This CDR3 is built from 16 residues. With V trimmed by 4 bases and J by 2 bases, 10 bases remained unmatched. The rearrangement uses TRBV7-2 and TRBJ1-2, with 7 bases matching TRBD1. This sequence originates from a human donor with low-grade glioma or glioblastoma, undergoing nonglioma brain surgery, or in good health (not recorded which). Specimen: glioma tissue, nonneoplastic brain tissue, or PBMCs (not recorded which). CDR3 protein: CASSSMTGNQNYGYTF. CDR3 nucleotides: TGTGCCAGCAGCTCTATGACAGGGAACCAGAACTATGGCTACACCTTC.